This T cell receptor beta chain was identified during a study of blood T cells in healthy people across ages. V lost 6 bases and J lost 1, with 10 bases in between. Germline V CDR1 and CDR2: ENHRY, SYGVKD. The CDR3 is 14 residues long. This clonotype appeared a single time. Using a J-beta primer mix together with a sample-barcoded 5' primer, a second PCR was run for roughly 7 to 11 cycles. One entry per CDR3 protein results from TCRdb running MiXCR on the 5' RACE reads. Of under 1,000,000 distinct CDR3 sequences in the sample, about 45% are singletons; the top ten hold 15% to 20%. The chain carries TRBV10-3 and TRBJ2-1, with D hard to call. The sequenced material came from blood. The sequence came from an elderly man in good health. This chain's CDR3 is CAISKDLSYNEQFF. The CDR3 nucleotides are TGTGCCATCAGCAAGGACCTTTCCTACAATGAGCAGTTCTTC.